The 16 T cell receptor beta chains reported below all come from one sample, sequenced in a study of OX40 agonist ivuxolimab in advanced cancers. Clones were read by immunoSEQ multiplex PCR, and TCRdb kept only the in-frame ones, dropping some. This table has around 74,000 clones, roughly 85% appearing once. Sequencing used CD4+ or CD8+ T cells sorted from blood, obtained in a trial of the OX40 agonist ivuxolimab. These TCRs come from an adult with an advanced solid tumor such as melanoma, head and neck, liver or kidney cancer.

The rearrangement joins TRBV10-3 to TRBJ2-7; TRBD2 is a possible D gene (5 bases). The germline CDR1 and CDR2 sequences are ENHRY and SYGVKD. This CDR3 has 15 amino acids. Deletions cut 0 bases from V and 6 bases from J, with 15 bases between. CDR3 in amino acids: CAISESGVVSGEQYF. DNA of the CDR3: TGTGCCATCAGTGAGTCTGGTGTGGTAAGCGGCGAGCAGTACTTC.

The chain combines TRBV6-6 with TRBJ1-1; the D gene is possibly TRBD1 (6 bases). V was pared by 8 bases and J by 6 bases, with 16 bases between. Germline assignment: CDR1 MNHNY and CDR2 SVGAGI (reference sequence). There are 13 residues in the CDR3. CDR3 DNA: TGTGCCAGCCTCGCCCAGGGGAGGGCTGAAGCTTTCTTT. Protein: CASLAQGRAEAFF.

In DNA form, the CDR3 reads TGTGCCAGCTCACCCGGGGGACAGGGAGGCAATGAGCAGTTCTTC. Protein product: CASSPGGQGGNEQFF. V and J are TRBV18 and TRBJ2-1; 9 bases match TRBD1. V trimming: 3 bases; J trimming: 6 bases; junction bases outside the gene matches: 6. The CDR3 has 15 amino acids. Germline V lookup: CDR1 KGHSH, CDR2 LQKENI.

The J gene is TRBJ2-7, the V gene TRBV2; perhaps TRBD1 as D (5 bases). Deletions cut 5 bases from V and 2 bases from J, with 13 bases between. The CDR3 covers 14 residues. CDR1 and CDR2 from the germline V gene are SNHLY and FYNNEI. CDR3 residues: CASSRTQYTYEQYF. The CDR3 nucleotides read TGTGCCAGCAGTCGGACACAATACACCTACGAGCAGTACTTC. The whole variable domain, remainder taken from reference TRBV2 and TRBJ2-7, is EPEVTQTPSHQVTQMGQEVILRCVPISNHLYFYWYRQILGQKVEFLVSFYNNEISEKSEIFDDQFSVERPDGSNFTLKIRSTKLEDSAMYFCASSRTQYTYEQYFGPGTRLTVT.

The V call is TRBV29-1, the J call TRBJ1-3, with D unclear. The CDR3 runs to 12 residues. Germline CDR1 is SQVTM and CDR2 is ANQGSEA. Trimming left V 6 bases short and J 2 bases short, with 8 bases between. The CDR3 region has the DNA TGCAGCGTGGCCGGGGCTGGAAACACCATATATTTT. Amino acid sequence: CSVAGAGNTIYF.

The chain combines TRBV7-2 with TRBJ1-1, with 7 bases lining up with TRBD1. The V and J ends lost 5 bases and 10 bases, in that order; junction bases with no gene match: 22. The CDR3 has 17 residues. Per germline, CDR1 SGHTA and CDR2 FQGNSA. The CDR3 nucleotides are TGTGCCAGCAGCCCGATAGTGGGATGGGAGGGGGCATATCGAGCTTTCTTT. Protein: CASSPIVGWEGAYRAFF.

The CDR3 reads CASSLGTNQETQYF. The DNA of the CDR3 is TGCGCCAGCAGCTTGGGGACAAACCAAGAGACCCAGTACTTC. The V and J genes are TRBV5-1 and TRBJ2-5; tentative D call: TRBD1 (5 bases). The CDR3 sequence is 14 residues long. The germline V gene encodes CDR1 SGHRS and CDR2 YFSETQ. V lost 0 bases, J lost 0 bases, and 6 bases lay in between.

The chain recombines TRBV29-1 with TRBJ1-2; 9 bases match TRBD1. Unmatched junction bases numbered 6, after V lost 7 bases and J lost 6 bases. This CDR3 has 12 amino acids. The V gene's germline CDR1 is SQVTM and CDR2 ANQGSEA. The CDR3 here is CSATRTGDGYTF. DNA of the CDR3: TGCAGCGCAACAAGGACAGGGGATGGCTACACCTTC.

The chain links TRBV7-2 to TRBJ2-5, with 11 bases aligning to TRBD2. This CDR3 has 16 amino acids. Germline CDR1 is SGHTA and CDR2 is FQGNSA. V trimming: 3 bases; J trimming: 5 bases; junction bases outside the gene matches: 8. The CDR3 sequence: CASSLSSTSGGETQYF. As DNA, the CDR3 is TGTGCCAGCAGCTTGTCCTCAACTAGCGGGGGTGAGACCCAGTACTTC.

The J gene is TRBJ2-3, the V gene TRBV7-7, with TRBD1 as a possible D gene (5 bases). There are 16 residues in the CDR3. CDR1 is SSHAT, CDR2 FNYEAQ, per germline (reference sequence). Trimming took off 1 base at V and 0 bases at J, with 11 bases between the two ends. In nucleotides, the CDR3 is TGTGCCAGCAGCTTAGGGCTCAAGGGGAGCACAGATACGCAGTATTTT. Residues: CASSLGLKGSTDTQYF.

This rearrangement joins TRBV4-2 to TRBJ2-6; D possibly corresponds to TRBD1 (5 bases). Per germline, CDR1 LGHNA and CDR2 YNFKEQ. Trimming pared 3 bases from V and 4 bases from J, leaving 13 bases between. The CDR3 consists of 16 residues. The CDR3 nucleotides read TGTGCCAGCAGCCATCCAACAGGTTCCGGGGCCAACGTCCTGACTTTC. As protein: CASSHPTGSGANVLTF.

This clone was observed a single time. The genes are TRBV5-4 and TRBJ2-7; D possibly matches TRBD1 or TRBD2 (6 bases each). Germline V gene sequence: CDR1 SGHNT, CDR2 YYREEE (reference sequence). V shed 1 base and J shed 3 bases, with 14 bases lying between them. The CDR3 runs 15 residues. The chain's CDR3 is CASSLSLEGGYEQYF. CDR3 coding DNA: TGTGCCAGCAGCTTGTCGCTAGAGGGGGGCTACGAGCAGTACTTC.

This chain connects TRBV6-6 to TRBJ2-5; D tentatively reads TRBD1 or TRBD2 (6 bases each). Trimming pared 6 bases from V and 5 bases from J, leaving 13 bases between. The CDR3 spans 13 residues. Germline CDR1 reads MNHNY; CDR2 reads SVGAGI (reference sequence). The CDR3 reads CASRWGAGETQYF. The CDR3 coding sequence is TGTGCCAGCAGGTGGGGGGCAGGGGAGACCCAGTACTTC.

The CDR3 DNA follows: TGTGCCAGCAGCCCTGCGTCCGGGCCGGCGAATACGCAGTATTTT. Translated: CASSPASGPANTQYF. This sequence joins TRBV7-2 and TRBJ2-3; D remains ambiguous. V lost 5 bases, J lost 7 bases, and 19 bases lay in between. The length of the CDR3 is 15 residues. Germline CDR1 reads SGHTA; CDR2 reads FQGNSA.

V gene TRBV18 combines with J gene TRBJ2-7; D uncertain. V was cut by 3 bases and J by 7 bases, with 16 bases left in between. The V gene's germline CDR1 is KGHSH and CDR2 LQKENI. The length of the CDR3 is 14 residues. CDR3 residues: CASSPDRSVLEQYF. The CDR3 nucleotides are TGTGCCAGCTCACCGGATCGGAGTGTACTTGAGCAGTACTTC.

This clone has only a few counts. The chain couples TRBV29-1 to TRBJ1-2; D is possibly TRBD1 (6 bases). CDR3 size: 13 residues. Germline V gives CDR1 SQVTM, CDR2 ANQGSEA. V lost 7 bases to trimming and J lost 7 bases, with 19 bases between them. The CDR3 reads CSASGTQRGGYTF. The CDR3 DNA follows: TGCAGCGCCTCCGGGACACAGAGAGGTGGCTACACCTTC.